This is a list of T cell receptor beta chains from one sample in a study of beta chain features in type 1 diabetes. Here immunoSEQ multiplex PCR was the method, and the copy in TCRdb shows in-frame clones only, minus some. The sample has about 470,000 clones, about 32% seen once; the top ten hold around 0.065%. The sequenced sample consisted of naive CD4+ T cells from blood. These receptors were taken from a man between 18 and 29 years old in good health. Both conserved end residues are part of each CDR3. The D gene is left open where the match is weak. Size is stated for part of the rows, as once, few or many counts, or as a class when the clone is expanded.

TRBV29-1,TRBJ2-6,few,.,TGCAGCGTCAAACGGAGCTCTGGGGCCAACGTCCTGACTTTC,CSVKRSSGANVLTF
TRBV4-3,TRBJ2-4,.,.,TGCGCCAGCAGCCCCGGGCCCGGGAGAGCCAAAAACATTCAGTACTTC,CASSPGPGRAKNIQYF
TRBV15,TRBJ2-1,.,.,TGTGCCACCAGCATCCCCCCTAATGAGCAGTTCTTC,CATSIPPNEQFF
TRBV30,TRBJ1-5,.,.,TGTGCCTGGAGCGTAACAGGGACTCAGCCCCAGCATTTT,CAWSVTGTQPQHF
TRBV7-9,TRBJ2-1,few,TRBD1,TGTGCCAGCAGCCGGGACAGGGGCGAGTTCTTC,CASSRDRGEFF
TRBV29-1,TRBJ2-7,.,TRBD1,TGCAGCGTTGGACAGGGGGCAAGCTACGAGCAGTACTTC,CSVGQGASYEQYF
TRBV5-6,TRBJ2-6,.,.,TGTGCCAGCAGGGCGGCTCTTGGGGCCAACGTCCTGACTTTC,CASRAALGANVLTF
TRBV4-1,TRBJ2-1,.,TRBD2,TGCGCCACCTCTAGCGGGAGTCTCTACAATGAGCAGTTCTTC,CATSSGSLYNEQFF
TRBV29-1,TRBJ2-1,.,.,TGCAGCGTAGGCGTTTTAGCGGGACCAGGGGGCAATGAGCAGTTCTTC,CSVGVLAGPGGNEQFF
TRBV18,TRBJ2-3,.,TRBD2,TGTGCCAGCTCACCCAGCGGGAGTGGCACAGATACGCAGTATTTT,CASSPSGSGTDTQYF
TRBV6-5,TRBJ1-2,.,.,TGTGCCAGCAGAGGCTTCGGGACGAAGCTATATGGCTACACCTTC,CASRGFGTKLYGYTF
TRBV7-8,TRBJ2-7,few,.,TGTGCCAGCAGCTCCGTGCACGAGCAGTACTTC,CASSSVHEQYF
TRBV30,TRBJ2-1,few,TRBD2,TGTGCCTGGAGTCTCGGACTAGCGGGAGGATACAATGAGCAGTTCTTC,CAWSLGLAGGYNEQFF
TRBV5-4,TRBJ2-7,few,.,TGTGCCAGCAGCCAGAACACGTTCTGGAGCTCCTACGAGCAGTACTTC,CASSQNTFWSSYEQYF
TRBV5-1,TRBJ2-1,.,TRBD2,TGCGCCAGCAGCTTCGGGACTAGCGCTGGGAATGAGCAGTTCTTC,CASSFGTSAGNEQFF
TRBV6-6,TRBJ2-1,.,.,TGTGCCAGCAGTTACCAAGGCTCCTACAATGAGCAGTTCTTC,CASSYQGSYNEQFF
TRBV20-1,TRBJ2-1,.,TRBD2,TGCAGTGTGCGGGAGGGTTGGGAGCAGTTCTTC,CSVREGWEQFF
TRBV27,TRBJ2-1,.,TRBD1,TGTGCCAGCAGTTTACAGGGGGCAGGGAATGAGCAGTTCTTC,CASSLQGAGNEQFF
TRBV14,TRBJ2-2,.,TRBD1,TGTGCCAGCAGCCAAGACCCCAGGGGGCCGACCGGGGAGCTGTTTTTT,CASSQDPRGPTGELFF
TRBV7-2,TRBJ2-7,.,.,TGTGCCAGCAGCTTAGCTCTCGAGCAGTACTTC,CASSLALEQYF
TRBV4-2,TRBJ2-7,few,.,TGTGCCAGCAGCCAAGGAGGAGGAAGCGGCAGCCACGAGCAGTACTTC,CASSQGGGSGSHEQYF
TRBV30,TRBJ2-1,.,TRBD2,TGTGCCTGGGGACCCATAGCGGGAGGTAATGAGCAGTTCTTC,CAWGPIAGGNEQFF
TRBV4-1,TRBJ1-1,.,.,TGCGCCAGCAGCCGCGGACAGACCATTATGAACACTGAAGCTTTCTTT,CASSRGQTIMNTEAFF
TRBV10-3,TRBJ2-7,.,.,TGTGCCATCAGTGGTTTCGGGAGTAATCCAGAGCAGTACTTC,CAISGFGSNPEQYF
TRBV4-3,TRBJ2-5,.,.,TGCGCCAGCAGCCGCCACCCGGGGTCAGGGCAAGAGACCCAGTACTTC,CASSRHPGSGQETQYF
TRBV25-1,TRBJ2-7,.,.,TGTGCCAGCAGTGGTACTACAGGGCCCTCCCTCTACGAGCAGTACTTC,CASSGTTGPSLYEQYF
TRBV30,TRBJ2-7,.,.,TGTGCCTGGAGTGTATCCGCCAACCGCGAGCAGTACTTC,CAWSVSANREQYF
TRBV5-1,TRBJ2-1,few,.,TGCGCCAGCAGACTAGCTTTCGCCTACAATGAGCAGTTCTTC,CASRLAFAYNEQFF
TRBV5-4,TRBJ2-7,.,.,TGTGCCAGCAGCTTGGTCGGGTACGAGCAGTACTTC,CASSLVGYEQYF
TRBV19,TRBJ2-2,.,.,TGTGCCAGTAGTATGGCAGAGAACACCGGGGAGCTGTTTTTT,CASSMAENTGELFF
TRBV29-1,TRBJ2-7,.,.,TGCAGCGTCTGCTCAAACCAGGACTCCTACGAGCAGTACTTC,CSVCSNQDSYEQYF